The present T cell receptor (beta chain) was sequenced within a study of blood T cell repertoires in COVID-19. Study background: Spain, Italy and the United States supplied samples that represented acute and convalescent COVID-19.

In the original processing: Estimates of nucleated cell counts were drawn from the amplification of reference gene primers. TCRdb keeps only in-frame clones here, not all; method: immunoSEQ multiplex PCR. D and trimming come from the DNA, and the V and J calls and clone size come from that table. The sample lists over 75,000 clones, approximately 80% occurring once. The V gene lost 7 bases and the J gene lost 7 bases, with 13 bases spanning the gap. This CDR3 has 13 residues. Germline V gene lookup returns CDR1 MNHNY and CDR2 SVGAGI (reference sequence). Material for sequencing was peripheral blood. The clonotype was recovered from a human donor in a cohort sampled during active COVID-19. V usage is TRBV6-6 and J usage is TRBJ2-2; possible D gene TRBD2, 6 bases. CDR3 residues: CASTDTGVGELFF. In DNA form, the CDR3 reads TGTGCCAGCACCGACACGGGGGTCGGGGAGCTGTTTTTT.